These T cell receptor beta chains were read from a single sample in a study of blood T cell repertoires in COVID-19. TCRdb keeps only in-frame clones here, not all; method: immunoSEQ multiplex PCR. The sample lists under 150,000 clones; approximately 85% were seen once. Sequenced material: peripheral blood. The receptor source for this set is an elderly man with acute or convalescent COVID-19. Both conserved end residues are part of each CDR3. The D gene is left open where the match is weak. Not every row has a clone size; where given, it reads once, few, many or a size class.

j_call clone_size d_call v_call cdr3_aa cdr3_nt
TRBJ1-1 - - TRBV7-3 CASSLTGKGDTEAFF TGTGCCAGCAGCTTAACGGGCAAGGGGGACACTGAAGCTTTCTTT
TRBJ2-1 - - TRBV12-5 CASGLGQVNEQFF TGTGCTAGTGGTTTGGGACAGGTAAATGAGCAGTTCTTC
TRBJ2-1 - - TRBV24-1 CATSGRGMDNEQFF TGTGCCACCAGTGGGCGCGGGATGGACAATGAGCAGTTCTTC
TRBJ2-1 - TRBD2 TRBV20-1 CSASNSGTLKDEQFF TGCAGTGCTAGTAATAGCGGGACCCTAAAGGATGAGCAGTTCTTC
TRBJ1-1 - TRBD1 TRBV27 CASSALGDRGNTEAFF TGTGCCAGCAGTGCCCTCGGAGACAGGGGGAACACTGAAGCTTTCTTT
TRBJ2-5 - - TRBV6-5 CASRRPPGQQETQYF TGTGCCAGCAGGCGGCCCCCAGGACAGCAAGAGACCCAGTACTTC
TRBJ2-7 - TRBD1 TRBV27 CASSFQGVPFEQYF TGTGCCAGCAGTTTCCAGGGGGTCCCCTTCGAGCAGTACTTC
TRBJ1-2 - - TRBV7-9 CASSLERGADGYTF TGTGCCAGCAGCTTAGAACGGGGGGCGGATGGCTACACCTTC
TRBJ1-2 - TRBD1 TRBV28 CASSLSPQGWAGYTF TGTGCCAGCAGTTTATCCCCACAGGGGTGGGCTGGCTACACCTTC
TRBJ2-2 - - TRBV2 CASSVVPTGELFF TGTGCCAGCAGTGTAGTGCCGACCGGGGAGCTGTTTTTT
TRBJ1-1 - TRBD1 TRBV5-1 CASSLNRGDTEAFF TGCGCCAGCAGCTTGAACAGGGGGGACACTGAAGCTTTCTTT
TRBJ2-7 - TRBD1 TRBV7-9 CASSSERQGYSYEQYF TGTGCCAGCAGCTCCGAAAGACAGGGGTACTCCTACGAGCAGTACTTC
TRBJ1-6 - TRBD1 TRBV11-2 CASLEAGQGILNSPLHF TGTGCCAGCCTAGAAGCGGGACAGGGTATTCTAAATTCACCCCTCCACTTT
TRBJ1-2 - - TRBV9 CASSLGLTGYGYTF TGTGCCAGCAGCTTGGGGTTGACAGGCTATGGCTACACCTTC
TRBJ2-4 - - TRBV28 CASSGGLIAKNIQYF TGTGCCAGCAGCGGAGGCCTGATAGCCAAAAACATTCAGTACTTC
TRBJ1-2 - - TRBV5-1 CASSLEGRAQYGYTF TGCGCCAGCAGCTTGGAGGGCAGGGCACAGTATGGCTACACCTTC
TRBJ2-3 - - TRBV6-2/TRBV6-3 CASSSPGEGGTDTQYF TGTGCCAGCAGTTCTCCAGGGGAGGGAGGCACAGATACGCAGTATTTT
TRBJ2-1 - TRBD2 TRBV5-1 CASSLDPSSGRRGEQFF TGCGCCAGCAGCTTGGACCCCAGTAGCGGGAGACGGGGTGAGCAGTTCTTC
TRBJ1-2 - TRBD1 TRBV18 CASSPGTGEGYGYTF TGTGCCAGCTCACCGGGGACAGGGGAAGGATATGGCTACACCTTC
TRBJ2-7 - TRBD1 TRBV28 CASSQQGARSYEQYF TGTGCCAGCAGTCAACAGGGGGCGCGTTCCTACGAGCAGTACTTC
TRBJ2-1 - TRBD2 TRBV30 CAWTSGRVRGYNEQFF TGTGCCTGGACCAGCGGGAGGGTCCGAGGGTACAATGAGCAGTTCTTC
TRBJ2-5 - TRBD1 TRBV27 CASSPRTGYQETQYF TGTGCCAGCAGCCCTCGGACAGGGTACCAAGAGACCCAGTACTTC
TRBJ1-6 few TRBD1 TRBV13 CASSLRGQGKDSPLHF TGTGCCAGCAGCTTAAGGGGACAGGGAAAAGACTCACCCCTCCACTTT
TRBJ1-1 - - TRBV7-2 CASSLEAGRSTEAFF TGTGCCAGCAGCTTAGAGGCCGGGAGAAGCACTGAAGCTTTCTTT
TRBJ2-2 - - TRBV29-1 CSVGGPNTGELFF TGCAGCGTTGGGGGCCCCAACACCGGGGAGCTGTTTTTT
TRBJ2-7 - TRBD1 TRBV18 CASSPDRGRSYEQYF TGTGCCAGCTCACCAGACAGGGGCCGATCCTACGAGCAGTACTTC
TRBJ2-5 - - TRBV5-1 CASSFGADKETQYF TGCGCCAGCAGCTTTGGGGCAGATAAAGAGACCCAGTACTTC
TRBJ2-5 - TRBD2 TRBV5-1 CASSTGLAGVGWETQYF TGCGCCAGCAGCACAGGACTAGCGGGGGTTGGATGGGAGACCCAGTACTTC
TRBJ2-5 - - TRBV5-1 CASSPTLRGAKETQYF TGCGCCAGCAGCCCAACGCTCAGGGGTGCCAAAGAGACCCAGTACTTC
TRBJ1-4 few - TRBV18 CASSPGQVYEKLFF TGTGCCAGCTCACCAGGGCAGGTCTACGAAAAACTGTTTTTT
TRBJ2-5 - - TRBV28 CASRMVLSQETQYF TGTGCCAGCAGAATGGTCCTATCCCAAGAGACCCAGTACTTC
TRBJ2-3 - - TRBV18 CASSPISSTDTQYF TGTGCCAGCTCACCAATCTCTAGCACAGATACGCAGTATTTT
TRBJ2-2 - TRBD1 TRBV5-6 CASSLGQGANTGELFF TGTGCCAGCAGCTTGGGACAGGGGGCGAACACCGGGGAGCTGTTTTTT
TRBJ1-6 - TRBD1 TRBV4-1 CASSQPRQGPNSPLHF TGCGCCAGCAGCCAGCCCAGACAGGGCCCAAATTCACCCCTCCACTTT
TRBJ1-4 - - TRBV2 CASSEAATAGKLFF TGTGCCAGCAGTGAAGCGGCGACCGCCGGGAAACTGTTTTTT
TRBJ1-2 - - TRBV12-3/TRBV12-4 CASRELTGTGYTF TGTGCCAGCAGAGAACTTACAGGAACGGGCTACACCTTC
TRBJ1-5 - TRBD1 TRBV5-1 CASSPTGEGNQPQHF TGCGCCAGCAGCCCGACAGGGGAGGGGAATCAGCCCCAGCATTTT
TRBJ1-2 - TRBD1 TRBV27 CASSKIGTGGPANYGYTF TGTGCCAGCAGTAAAATCGGGACAGGGGGGCCAGCTAACTATGGCTACACCTTC
TRBJ1-3 - - TRBV9 CASSVEGSANTIYF TGTGCCAGCAGCGTAGAAGGGAGCGCCAACACCATATATTTT
TRBJ2-3 - - TRBV5-5 CASSSWTDGDTQYF TGTGCCAGCAGCTCCTGGACTGATGGGGATACGCAGTATTTT
TRBJ1-1 few TRBD1 TRBV5-1 CASSLNSGQGVFF TGCGCCAGCAGCTTAAACTCGGGACAGGGGGTGTTCTTT
TRBJ1-1 - - TRBV7-3 CASSLREGGEAFF TGTGCCAGCAGCCTCCGTGAAGGGGGTGAAGCTTTCTTT
TRBJ2-7 - TRBD1 TRBV27 CASRRGDRVYEQYF TGTGCCAGCAGACGGGGGGACAGGGTCTACGAGCAGTACTTC
TRBJ2-7 - - TRBV30 CAWSVPPSENEQYF TGTGCCTGGAGTGTTCCCCCTAGCGAAAACGAGCAGTACTTC
TRBJ1-6 - - TRBV7-9 CASSLGGVESPLHF TGTGCCAGCAGCCTAGGGGGGGTAGAGTCACCCCTCCACTTT
TRBJ1-5 - - TRBV6-4 CASSDGPVGQPQHF TGTGCCAGCAGTGACGGGCCAGTAGGTCAGCCCCAGCATTTT